A single T cell receptor beta chain is shown here with its context. The antigen remains undetermined. This sample is part of a study of cytomegalovirus exposure and HLA in healthy donors. Study background: The roughly 100 million unique TCR beta sequences, from about 179 million T cells, were found by an earlier analysis. Whole-study findings and limits: Reports credit the classifier with highly specific, highly sensitive diagnosis of cytomegalovirus status. The CMV antigen specificity of a few CMV-associated chains was confirmed through in vitro analysis. In all likelihood, a cluster of highly shared sequence variants was a sequencing artifact.

The PCR contained 60 Vbeta and 13 Jbeta primers. Profiled with immunoSEQ multiplex PCR; TCRdb holds only in-frame clones, not every one. The repertoire holds approximately 200,000 clones, with 70% to 80% as singletons. V lost 9 bases to trimming and J lost 7 bases; unmatched junction nucleotides: 11. The CDR3 loop spans 16 amino acids. Germline CDR1 and CDR2: SGHNT and YENEEA. This clonotype was obtained from a woman aged 25 to 39 in good health and CMV-seropositive. The rearrangement joins TRBV11-3 to TRBJ2-1; the match to TRBD2 covers 14 bases. The specimen sequenced was PBMCs. The CDR3 loop is CASRRRTSGRLNEQFF. In DNA, the CDR3 is TGTGCCAGTCGGCGAAGGACTAGCGGGAGGCTAAATGAGCAGTTCTTC.